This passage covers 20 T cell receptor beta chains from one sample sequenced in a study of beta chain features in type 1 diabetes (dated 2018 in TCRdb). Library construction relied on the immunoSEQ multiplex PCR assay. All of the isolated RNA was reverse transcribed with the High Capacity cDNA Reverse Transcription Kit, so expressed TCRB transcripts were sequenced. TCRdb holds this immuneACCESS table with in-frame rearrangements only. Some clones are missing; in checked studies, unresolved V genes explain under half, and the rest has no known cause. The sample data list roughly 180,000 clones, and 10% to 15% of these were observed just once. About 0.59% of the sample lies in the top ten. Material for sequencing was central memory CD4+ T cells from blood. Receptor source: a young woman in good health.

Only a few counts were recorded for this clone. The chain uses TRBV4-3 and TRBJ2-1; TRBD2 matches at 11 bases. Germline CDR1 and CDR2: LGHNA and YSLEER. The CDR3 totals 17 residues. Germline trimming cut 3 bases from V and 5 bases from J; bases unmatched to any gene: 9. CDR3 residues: CASSHFILTSGDNEQFF. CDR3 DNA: TGCGCCAGCAGCCACTTCATCCTGACTAGCGGGGACAATGAGCAGTTCTTC.

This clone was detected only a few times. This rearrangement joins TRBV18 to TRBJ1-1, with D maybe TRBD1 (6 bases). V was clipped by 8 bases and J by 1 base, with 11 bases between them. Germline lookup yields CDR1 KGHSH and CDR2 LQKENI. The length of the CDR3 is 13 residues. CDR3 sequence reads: CASQEGGNTEAFF. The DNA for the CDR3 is TGTGCCAGCCAGGAAGGGGGGAACACTGAAGCTTTCTTT.

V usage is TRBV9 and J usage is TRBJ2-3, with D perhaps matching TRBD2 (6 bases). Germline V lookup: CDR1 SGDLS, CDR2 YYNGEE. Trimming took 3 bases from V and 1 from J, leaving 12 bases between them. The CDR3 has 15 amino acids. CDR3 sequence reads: CASSDLTRGTDTQYF. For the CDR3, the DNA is TGTGCCAGCAGCGACCTGACTAGGGGCACAGATACGCAGTATTTT.

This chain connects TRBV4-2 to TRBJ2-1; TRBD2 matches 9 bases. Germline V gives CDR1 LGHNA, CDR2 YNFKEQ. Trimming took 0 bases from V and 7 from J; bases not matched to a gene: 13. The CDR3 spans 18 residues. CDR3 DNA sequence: TGTGCCAGCAGCCAAGATTGGTCAGGAGCGGGAGGAGGGAATGAGCAGTTCTTC. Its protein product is CASSQDWSGAGGGNEQFF.

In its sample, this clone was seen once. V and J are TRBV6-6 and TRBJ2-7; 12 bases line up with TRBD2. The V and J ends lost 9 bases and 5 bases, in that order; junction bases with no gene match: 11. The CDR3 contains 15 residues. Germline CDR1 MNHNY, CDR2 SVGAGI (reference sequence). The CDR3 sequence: CASSSGLAGLNEQYF. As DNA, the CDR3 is TGTGCCAGTTCTTCCGGACTAGCGGGATTAAACGAGCAGTACTTC.

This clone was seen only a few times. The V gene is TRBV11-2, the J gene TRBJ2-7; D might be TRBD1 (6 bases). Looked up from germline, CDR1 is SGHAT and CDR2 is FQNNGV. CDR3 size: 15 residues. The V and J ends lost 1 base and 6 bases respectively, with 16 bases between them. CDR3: CASSLVRVQGSEQYF. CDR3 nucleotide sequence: TGTGCCAGCAGCTTAGTCCGCGTCCAGGGGTCCGAGCAGTACTTC.

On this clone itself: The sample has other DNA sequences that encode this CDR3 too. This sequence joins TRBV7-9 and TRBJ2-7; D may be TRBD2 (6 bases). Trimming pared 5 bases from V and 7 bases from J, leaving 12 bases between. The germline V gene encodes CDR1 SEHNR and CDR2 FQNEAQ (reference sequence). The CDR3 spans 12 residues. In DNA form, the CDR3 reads TGTGCCAGCAGCCTGACGGCGGGGGAGCAGTACTTC. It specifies CASSLTAGEQYF.

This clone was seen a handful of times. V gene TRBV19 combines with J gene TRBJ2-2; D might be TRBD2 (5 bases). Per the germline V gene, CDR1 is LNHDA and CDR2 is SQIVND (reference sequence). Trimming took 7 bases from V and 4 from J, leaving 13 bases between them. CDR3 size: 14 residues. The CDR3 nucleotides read TGTGCCAGTAAAGCGGAGAGGGTCACCGGGGAGCTGTTTTTT. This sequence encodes CASKAERVTGELFF.

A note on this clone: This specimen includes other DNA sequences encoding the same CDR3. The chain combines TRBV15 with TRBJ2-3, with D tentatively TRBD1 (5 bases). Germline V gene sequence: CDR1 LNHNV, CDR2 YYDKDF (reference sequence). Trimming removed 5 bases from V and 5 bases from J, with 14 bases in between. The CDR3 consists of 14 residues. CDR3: CATSLWGQGDTQYF. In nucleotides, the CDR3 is TGTGCCACCAGCCTCTGGGGTCAGGGAGATACGCAGTATTTT.

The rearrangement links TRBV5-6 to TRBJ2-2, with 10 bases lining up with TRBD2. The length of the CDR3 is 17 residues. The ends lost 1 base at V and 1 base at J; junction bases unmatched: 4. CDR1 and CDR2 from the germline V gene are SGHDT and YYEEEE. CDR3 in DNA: TGTGCCAGCAGCTTGCTGTCTAGCGGGAGGAACACCGGGGAGCTGTTTTTT. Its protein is CASSLLSSGRNTGELFF. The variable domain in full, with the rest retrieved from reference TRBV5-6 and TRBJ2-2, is DAGVTQSPTHLIKTRGQQVTLRCSPKSGHDTVSWYQQALGQGPQFIFQYYEEEERQRGNFPDRFSGHQFPNYSSELNVNALLLGDSALYLCASSLLSSGRNTGELFFGEGSRLTVL.

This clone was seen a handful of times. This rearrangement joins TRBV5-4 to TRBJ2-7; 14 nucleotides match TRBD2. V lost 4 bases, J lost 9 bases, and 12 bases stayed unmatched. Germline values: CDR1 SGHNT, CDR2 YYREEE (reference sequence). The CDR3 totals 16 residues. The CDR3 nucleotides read TGTGCCAGCAGCCCAGGGACTAGCGGGAGCCCCTTCGGGCAGTACTTC. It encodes CASSPGTSGSPFGQYF. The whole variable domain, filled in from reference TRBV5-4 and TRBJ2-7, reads ETGVTQSPTHLIKTRGQQVTLRCSSQSGHNTVSWYQQALGQGPQFIFQYYREEENGRGNFPPRFSGLQFPNYSSELNVNALELDDSALYLCASSPGTSGSPFGQYFGPGTRLTVT.

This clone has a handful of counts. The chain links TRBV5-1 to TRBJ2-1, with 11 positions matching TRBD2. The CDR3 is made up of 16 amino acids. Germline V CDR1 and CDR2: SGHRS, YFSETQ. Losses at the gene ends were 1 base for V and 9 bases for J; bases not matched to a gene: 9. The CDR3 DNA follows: TGCGCCAGCAGCTTGCTTTCCCTAGCGGGAGGCGGTGAGCAGTTCTTC. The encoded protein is CASSLLSLAGGGEQFF. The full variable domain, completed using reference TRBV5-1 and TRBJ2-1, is KAGVTQTPRYLIKTRGQQVTLSCSPISGHRSVSWYQQTPGQGLQFLFEYFSETQRNKGNFPGRFSGRQFSNSRSEMNVSTLELGDSALYLCASSLLSLAGGGEQFFGPGTRLTVL.

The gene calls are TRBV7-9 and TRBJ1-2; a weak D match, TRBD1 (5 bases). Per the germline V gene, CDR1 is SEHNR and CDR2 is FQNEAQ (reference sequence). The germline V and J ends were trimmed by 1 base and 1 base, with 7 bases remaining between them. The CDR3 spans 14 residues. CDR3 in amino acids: CASSLGQSNYGYTF. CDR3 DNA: TGTGCCAGCAGCTTAGGACAGAGTAACTATGGCTACACCTTC. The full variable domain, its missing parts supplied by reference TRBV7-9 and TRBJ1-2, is DTGVSQNPRHKITKRGQNVTFRCDPISEHNRLYWYRQTLGQGPEFLTYFQNEAQLEKSRLLSDRFSAERPKGSFSTLEIQRTEQGDSAMYLCASSLGQSNYGYTFGSGTRLTVV.

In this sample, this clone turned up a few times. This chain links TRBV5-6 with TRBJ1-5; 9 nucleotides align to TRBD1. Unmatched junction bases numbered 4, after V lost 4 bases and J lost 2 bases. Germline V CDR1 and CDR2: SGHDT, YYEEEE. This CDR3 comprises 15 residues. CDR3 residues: CASSGWDRGNQPQHF. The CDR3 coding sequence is TGTGCCAGCAGCGGATGGGACAGGGGCAATCAGCCCCAGCATTTT.

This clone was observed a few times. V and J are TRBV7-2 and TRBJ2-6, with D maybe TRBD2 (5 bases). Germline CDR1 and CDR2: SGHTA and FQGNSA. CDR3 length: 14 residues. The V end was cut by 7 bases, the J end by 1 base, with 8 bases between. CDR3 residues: CASNGVSGANVLTF. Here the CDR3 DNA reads TGTGCCAGCAACGGGGTTTCTGGGGCCAACGTCCTGACTTTC.

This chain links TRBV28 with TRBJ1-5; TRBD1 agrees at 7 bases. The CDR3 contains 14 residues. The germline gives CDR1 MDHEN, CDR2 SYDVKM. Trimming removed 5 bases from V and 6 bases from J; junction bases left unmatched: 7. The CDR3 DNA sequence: TGTGCCAGCAGTACGACAGGGACGGCTCAGCCCCAGCATTTT. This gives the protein CASSTTGTAQPQHF. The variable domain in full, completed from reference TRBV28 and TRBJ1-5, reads DVKVTQSSRYLVKRTGEKVFLECVQDMDHENMFWYRQDPGLGLRLIYFSYDVKMKEKGDIPEGYSVSREKKERFSLILESASTNQTSMYLCASSTTGTAQPQHFGDGTRLSIL.

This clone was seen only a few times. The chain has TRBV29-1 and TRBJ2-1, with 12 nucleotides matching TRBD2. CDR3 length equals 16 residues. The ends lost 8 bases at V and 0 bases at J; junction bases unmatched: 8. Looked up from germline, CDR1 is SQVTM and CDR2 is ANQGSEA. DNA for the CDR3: TGCAGCACCCGGACTAGCGGGGTGAGCTCCTACAATGAGCAGTTCTTC. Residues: CSTRTSGVSSYNEQFF.

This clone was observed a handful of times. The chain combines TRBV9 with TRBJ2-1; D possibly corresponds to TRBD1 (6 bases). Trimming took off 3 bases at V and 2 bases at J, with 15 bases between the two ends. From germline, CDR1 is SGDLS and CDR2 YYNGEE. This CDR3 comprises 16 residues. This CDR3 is CASSDEQGYTYNEQFF. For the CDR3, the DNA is TGTGCCAGCAGCGATGAACAGGGTTACACCTACAATGAGCAGTTCTTC.

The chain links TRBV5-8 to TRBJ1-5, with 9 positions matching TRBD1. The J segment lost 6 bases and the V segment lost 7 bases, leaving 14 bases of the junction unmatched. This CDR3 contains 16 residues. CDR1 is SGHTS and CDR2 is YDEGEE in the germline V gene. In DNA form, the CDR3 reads TGTGCCAGCGGTCCCGGGACAGGGCCCCTCGGTCAGCCCCAGCATTTT. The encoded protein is CASGPGTGPLGQPQHF. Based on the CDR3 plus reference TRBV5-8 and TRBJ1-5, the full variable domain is EAGVTQSPTHLIKTRGQQATLRCSPISGHTSVYWYQQALGLGLQFLLWYDEGEERNRGNFPPRFSGRQFPNYSSELNVNALELEDSALYLCASGPGTGPLGQPQHFGDGTRLSIL.

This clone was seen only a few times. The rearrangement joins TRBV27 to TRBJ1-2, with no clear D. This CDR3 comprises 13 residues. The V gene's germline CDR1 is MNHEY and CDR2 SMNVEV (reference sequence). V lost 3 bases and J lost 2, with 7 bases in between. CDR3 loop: CASSFSGNYGYTF. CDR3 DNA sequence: TGTGCCAGCAGTTTCTCGGGGAACTATGGCTACACCTTC.